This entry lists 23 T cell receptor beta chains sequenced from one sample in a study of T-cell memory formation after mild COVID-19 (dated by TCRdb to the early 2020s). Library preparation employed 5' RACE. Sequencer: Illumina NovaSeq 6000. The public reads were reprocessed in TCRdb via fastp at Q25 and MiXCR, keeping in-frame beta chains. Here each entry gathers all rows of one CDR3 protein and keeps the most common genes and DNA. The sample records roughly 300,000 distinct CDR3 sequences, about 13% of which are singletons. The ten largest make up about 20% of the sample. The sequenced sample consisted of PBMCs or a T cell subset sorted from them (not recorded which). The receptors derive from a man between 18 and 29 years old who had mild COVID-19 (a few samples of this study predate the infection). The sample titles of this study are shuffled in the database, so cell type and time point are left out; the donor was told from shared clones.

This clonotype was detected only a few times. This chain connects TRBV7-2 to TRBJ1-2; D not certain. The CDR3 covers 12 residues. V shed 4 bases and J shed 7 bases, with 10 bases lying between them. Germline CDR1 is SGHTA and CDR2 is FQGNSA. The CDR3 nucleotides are TGTGCCAGCAGCTCCTCCTGGGGTGGCTACACCTTC. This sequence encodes CASSSSWGGYTF.

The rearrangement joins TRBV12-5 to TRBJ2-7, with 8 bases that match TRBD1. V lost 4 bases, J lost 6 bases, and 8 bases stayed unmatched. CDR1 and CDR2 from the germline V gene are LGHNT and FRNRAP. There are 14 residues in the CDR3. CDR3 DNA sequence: TGTGCTAGTGGTTCCGGGACCCAGGGGGCCGAGCAGTACTTC. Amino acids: CASGSGTQGAEQYF.

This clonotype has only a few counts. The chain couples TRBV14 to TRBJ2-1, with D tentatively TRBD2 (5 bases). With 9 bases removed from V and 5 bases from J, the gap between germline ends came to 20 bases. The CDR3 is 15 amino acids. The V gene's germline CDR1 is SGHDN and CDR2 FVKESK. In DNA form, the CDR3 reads TGTGCCAGTAGTCGAGGGCAGACGAACGACAATGAGCAGTTCTTC. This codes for CASSRGQTNDNEQFF.

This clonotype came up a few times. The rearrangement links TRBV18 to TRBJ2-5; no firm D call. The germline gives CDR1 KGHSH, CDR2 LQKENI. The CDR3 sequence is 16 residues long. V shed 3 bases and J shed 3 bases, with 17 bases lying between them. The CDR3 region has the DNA TGTGCCAGCTCACCGAGCAGGTCGAAGGGCAAAGAGACCCAGTACTTC. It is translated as CASSPSRSKGKETQYF.

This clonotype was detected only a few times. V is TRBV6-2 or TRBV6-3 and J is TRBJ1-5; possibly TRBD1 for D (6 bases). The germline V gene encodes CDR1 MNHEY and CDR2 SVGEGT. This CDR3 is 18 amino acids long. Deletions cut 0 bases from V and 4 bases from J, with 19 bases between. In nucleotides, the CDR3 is TGTGCCAGCAGTTACTCGGAGGGGACCGGGACACCAAATCAGCCCCAGCATTTT. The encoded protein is CASSYSEGTGTPNQPQHF.

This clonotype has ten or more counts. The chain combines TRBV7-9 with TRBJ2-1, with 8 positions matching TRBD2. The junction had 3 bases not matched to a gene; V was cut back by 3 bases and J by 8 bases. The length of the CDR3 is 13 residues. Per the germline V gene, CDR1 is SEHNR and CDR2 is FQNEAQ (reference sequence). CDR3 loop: CASSFTGGDEQFF. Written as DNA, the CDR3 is TGTGCCAGCAGCTTCACCGGGGGGGATGAGCAGTTCTTC.

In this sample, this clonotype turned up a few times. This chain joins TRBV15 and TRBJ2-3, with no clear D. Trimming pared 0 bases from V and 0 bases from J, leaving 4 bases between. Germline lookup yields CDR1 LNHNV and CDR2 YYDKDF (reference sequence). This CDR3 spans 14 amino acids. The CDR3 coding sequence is TGTGCCACCAGCAGAGAGGGCAGCACAGATACGCAGTATTTT. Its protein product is CATSREGSTDTQYF.

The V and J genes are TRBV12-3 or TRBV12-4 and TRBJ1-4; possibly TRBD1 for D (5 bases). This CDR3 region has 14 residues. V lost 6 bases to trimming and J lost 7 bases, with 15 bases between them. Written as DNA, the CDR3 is TGTGCCAGCAGGGACGGGACGAGGGGTGAAAAACTGTTTTTT. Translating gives CASRDGTRGEKLFF.

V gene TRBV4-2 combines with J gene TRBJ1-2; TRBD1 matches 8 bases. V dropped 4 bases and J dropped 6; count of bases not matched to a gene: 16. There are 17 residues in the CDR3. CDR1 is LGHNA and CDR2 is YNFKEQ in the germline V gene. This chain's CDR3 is CASSPMTDRGLFDGYTF. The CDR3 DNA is TGTGCCAGCAGCCCTATGACCGACAGGGGACTGTTTGATGGCTACACCTTC.

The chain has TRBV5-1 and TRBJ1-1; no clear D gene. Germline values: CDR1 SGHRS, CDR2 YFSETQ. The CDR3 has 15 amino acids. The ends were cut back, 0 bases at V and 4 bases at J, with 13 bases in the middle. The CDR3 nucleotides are TGCGCCAGCAGCTTGGGGAGGGAATGGAGCACTGAAGCTTTCTTT. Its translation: CASSLGREWSTEAFF.

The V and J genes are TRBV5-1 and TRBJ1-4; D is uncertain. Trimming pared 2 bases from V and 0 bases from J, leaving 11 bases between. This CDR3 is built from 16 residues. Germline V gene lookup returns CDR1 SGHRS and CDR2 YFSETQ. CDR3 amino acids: CASSFSGNPTNEKLFF. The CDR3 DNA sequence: TGCGCCAGCAGCTTCTCCGGGAACCCAACTAATGAAAAACTGTTTTTT.

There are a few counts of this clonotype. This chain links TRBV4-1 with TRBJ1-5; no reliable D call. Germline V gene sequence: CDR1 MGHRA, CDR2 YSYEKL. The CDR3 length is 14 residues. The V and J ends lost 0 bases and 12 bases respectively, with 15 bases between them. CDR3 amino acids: CASSQDRSRDRQHF. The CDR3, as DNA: TGCGCCAGCAGCCAAGATCGGTCCCGGGATCGCCAGCATTTT.

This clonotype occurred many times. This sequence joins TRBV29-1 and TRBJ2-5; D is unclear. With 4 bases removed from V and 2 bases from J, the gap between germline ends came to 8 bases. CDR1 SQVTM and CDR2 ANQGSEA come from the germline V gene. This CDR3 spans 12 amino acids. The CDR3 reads CSVAVSQETQYF. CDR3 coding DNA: TGCAGCGTTGCCGTCAGTCAAGAGACCCAGTACTTC.

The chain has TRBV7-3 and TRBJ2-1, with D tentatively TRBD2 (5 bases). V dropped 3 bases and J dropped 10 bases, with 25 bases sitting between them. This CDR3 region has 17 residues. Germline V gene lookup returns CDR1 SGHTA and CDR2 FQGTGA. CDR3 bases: TGTGCCAGCAGCTTGGGATATAGGACGGCAGACTCGGGGGAGCAGTTCTTC. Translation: CASSLGYRTADSGEQFF.

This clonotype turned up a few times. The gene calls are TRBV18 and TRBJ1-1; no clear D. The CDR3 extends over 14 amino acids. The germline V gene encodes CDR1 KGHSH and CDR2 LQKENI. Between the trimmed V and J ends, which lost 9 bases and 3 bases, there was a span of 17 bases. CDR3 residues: CASSGEGKDTEAFF. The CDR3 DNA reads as TGTGCCAGTTCGGGAGAGGGAAAAGACACTGAAGCTTTCTTT.

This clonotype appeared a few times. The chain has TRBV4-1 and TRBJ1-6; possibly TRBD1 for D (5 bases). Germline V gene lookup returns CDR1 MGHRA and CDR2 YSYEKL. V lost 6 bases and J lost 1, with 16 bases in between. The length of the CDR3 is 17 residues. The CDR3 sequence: CASSPSGGRSYNSPLHF. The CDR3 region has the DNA TGCGCCAGCAGTCCCTCGGGGGGTAGGTCCTATAATTCACCCCTCCACTTT.

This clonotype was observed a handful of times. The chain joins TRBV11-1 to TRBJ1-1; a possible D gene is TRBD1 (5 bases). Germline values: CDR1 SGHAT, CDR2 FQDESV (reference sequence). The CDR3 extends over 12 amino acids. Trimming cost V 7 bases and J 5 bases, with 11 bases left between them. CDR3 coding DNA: TGTGCCAGCACGGGGGGGAGGACTGAAGCTTTCTTT. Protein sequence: CASTGGRTEAFF.

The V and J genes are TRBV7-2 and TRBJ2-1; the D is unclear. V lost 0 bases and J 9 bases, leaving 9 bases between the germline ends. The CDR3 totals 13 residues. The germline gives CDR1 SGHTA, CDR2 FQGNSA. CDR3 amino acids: CASSLASGSEQFF. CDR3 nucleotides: TGTGCCAGCAGCTTAGCCTCCGGCAGTGAGCAGTTCTTC.

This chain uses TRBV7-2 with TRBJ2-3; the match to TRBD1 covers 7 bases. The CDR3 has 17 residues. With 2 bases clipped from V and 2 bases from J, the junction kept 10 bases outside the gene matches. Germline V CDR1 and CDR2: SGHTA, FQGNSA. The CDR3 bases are TGTGCCAGCAGCTTACTGGCGTACAGGGGCCCCACAGATACGCAGTATTTT. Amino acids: CASSLLAYRGPTDTQYF.

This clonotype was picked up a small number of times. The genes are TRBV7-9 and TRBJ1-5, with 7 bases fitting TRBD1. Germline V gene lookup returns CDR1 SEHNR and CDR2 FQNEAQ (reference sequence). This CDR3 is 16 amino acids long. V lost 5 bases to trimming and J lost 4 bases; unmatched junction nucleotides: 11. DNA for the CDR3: TGTGCCAGCAGCGGACCAAGGGGGCGCGGAAATCAGCCCCAGCATTTT. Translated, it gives CASSGPRGRGNQPQHF. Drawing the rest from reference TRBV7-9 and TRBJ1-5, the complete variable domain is DTGVSQNPRHKITKRGQNVTFRCDPISEHNRLYWYRQTLGQGPEFLTYFQNEAQLEKSRLLSDRFSAERPKGSFSTLEIQRTEQGDSAMYLCASSGPRGRGNQPQHFGDGTRLSIL.

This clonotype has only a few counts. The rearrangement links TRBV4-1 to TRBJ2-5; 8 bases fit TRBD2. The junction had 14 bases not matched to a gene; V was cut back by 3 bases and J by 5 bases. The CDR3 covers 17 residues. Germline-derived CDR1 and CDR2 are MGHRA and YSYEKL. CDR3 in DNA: TGCGCCAGCAGCCAGGGGACTTCGCCGGGGGGGCACGAGACCCAGTACTTC. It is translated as CASSQGTSPGGHETQYF.

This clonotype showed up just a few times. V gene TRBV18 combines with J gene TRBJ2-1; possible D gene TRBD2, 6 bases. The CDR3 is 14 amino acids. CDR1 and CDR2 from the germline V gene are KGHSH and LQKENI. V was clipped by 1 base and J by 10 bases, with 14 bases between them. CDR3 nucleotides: TGTGCCAGCTCACCACGTGGGGGGATCGGAGAGCAGTTCTTC. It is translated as CASSPRGGIGEQFF.

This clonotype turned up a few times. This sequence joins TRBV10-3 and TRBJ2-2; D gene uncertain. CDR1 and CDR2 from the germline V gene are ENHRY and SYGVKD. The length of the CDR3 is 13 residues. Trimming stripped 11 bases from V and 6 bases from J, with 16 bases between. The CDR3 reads CAAAGGGAGELFF. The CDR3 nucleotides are TGTGCCGCAGCAGGCGGTGGTGCCGGGGAGCTGTTTTTT.